A selection of T cell receptor beta chains follows, all from one sample in a study of T cell responses to AZD1222 COVID-19 vaccine. Profiling relied on immunoSEQ multiplex PCR, and the TCRdb table lists in-frame clones only, not all of them. Among around 130,000 clones listed, around nine tenths were seen once. The material was peripheral blood, obtained 28 days after the second dose of the MenACWY control vaccine. These TCRs come from an adult who received the MenACWY meningococcal vaccine as a control. Each CDR3 is given without its conserved first and last residue. Each record gives: V gene, clone size, CDR3 protein. For some rows the clone size is stated as once, few or many, or as a class when expanded; others skip it.

V: TRBV2; size: -; CDR3: ASSEGGLVAF
V: TRBV5-1; size: -; CDR3: ASSLAGGREETQY
V: TRBV28; size: -; CDR3: ATAALAVYNEQF
V: TRBV5-4; size: -; CDR3: ASSSSPDRGVETQY
V: TRBV28; size: once; CDR3: ASSLDPPTAGNYGYT
V: TRBV9; size: once; CDR3: ASSVPASVYT
V: TRBV19; size: -; CDR3: ASSISGNTIY
V: TRBV28; size: -; CDR3: ASRSGGGEYGYT
V: TRBV28; size: -; CDR3: ASSGGGQPQH
V: TRBV9; size: -; CDR3: ASSVGAAETQY
V: TRBV5-6; size: -; CDR3: ASSSGVNEQF
V: TRBV9; size: once; CDR3: ASSAARTSGSWDEQF
V: TRBV10-1; size: -; CDR3: ATDRGRGGYT
V: TRBV18; size: -; CDR3: ASSGAQANTIY
V: TRBV6-4; size: -; CDR3: ASSDSGGQGANIQY
V: TRBV5-5; size: once; CDR3: ASSLAPGSGAF
V: TRBV7-9; size: -; CDR3: ASSAGLAGVSLNTQY
V: TRBV27; size: -; CDR3: ASSYSDYNEQF
V: TRBV2; size: -; CDR3: ASKLFVTDNTIY
V: TRBV28; size: few; CDR3: ASSLGQGGNTIY
V: TRBV2; size: -; CDR3: ASSEGGLAVIAKNIQY
V: TRBV7-6; size: few; CDR3: ASSFLGVETQY
V: TRBV6-1; size: -; CDR3: ASSEGHTFGEKLF
V: TRBV18; size: -; CDR3: ASSRDSQETQY
V: TRBV5-6; size: -; CDR3: ASSLQGRYGYT
V: TRBV28; size: -; CDR3: ASSLSSGQTSSYEQY
V: TRBV28; size: once; CDR3: ASSSWTSGRDTQY
V: TRBV2; size: -; CDR3: ASSEKTEAF
V: TRBV7-8; size: once; CDR3: ASSSSLTGMNTEAF
V: TRBV13; size: -; CDR3: ASSSRQLQETQY
V: TRBV4-3; size: -; CDR3: ASSQVLGGAEYNEQF
V: TRBV7-6; size: -; CDR3: ASSLIWNEKLF
V: TRBV7-8; size: -; CDR3: ASSLVGTVVIVGGYT
V: TRBV6-1; size: -; CDR3: ASSERGPTKNIQY
V: TRBV5-8; size: once; CDR3: ASSLETPGTTGELF
V: TRBV6-5; size: -; CDR3: ASMGQVNTEAF
V: TRBV12-5; size: -; CDR3: ASSLGGGSTDTQY
V: TRBV18; size: -; CDR3: ASSPGTSGRYYEQY
V: TRBV11-3; size: -; CDR3: ASSPQGGTGGRNEQF
V: TRBV18; size: -; CDR3: ASSPDANSNQPQH
V: TRBV6-6; size: -; CDR3: ASNRQGAANEKLF
V: TRBV27; size: -; CDR3: ASSSRSHEQY
V: TRBV7-2; size: -; CDR3: ASADSPNTEAF
V: TRBV2; size: -; CDR3: ASSSRGGRETQY